This TCR beta chain was recovered during a study of T-cell memory formation after mild COVID-19. Study outcomes and limitations: CD4/CD8 balance characterized clones contracting day 15 to 85, and CD4+ skew characterized later expanders. There were some responding clones in pre-infection memory, which suggested that cross-reactive memory had joined.

Germline V CDR1 and CDR2: LNHNV, YYDKDF (reference sequence). The CDR3 extends over 15 amino acids. Trimming cost V 1 base and J 4 bases; bases outside gene matches: 5. TCRdb analysed the 5' RACE reads with MiXCR anew, one entry per CDR3 protein. Of fewer than 350,000 distinct CDR3 sequences listed, less than 9.5% are singletons. Comments on this clonotype: Its target is not known.

This receptor was taken from a man between 18 and 29 years old who had mild COVID-19 (a few samples of this study predate the infection). Cell type and time point are not known. The sequenced sample consisted of PBMCs or a T cell subset sorted from them (not recorded which). The chain couples TRBV15 to TRBJ2-7; 9 bases line up with TRBD2. The CDR3 bases are TGTGCCACCAGCAGAGGTGGCGGGGGGGCTTACGAGCAGTACTTC. It translates to CATSRGGGGAYEQYF.